One and the same sample provided the 24 T cell receptor beta chains below, sequenced in a study of T and B cells in COVID-19 patients. TRB was amplified from approximately 250-500 ng of blood genomic DNA. BIOMED2 TRB-A/B primer pools were used in multiplex TRB PCR. TCRdb fed the multiplex PCR reads into MiXCR, producing one record per CDR3 protein. The data hold about 20,000 distinct CDR3 sequences, with under 30% observed a single time. The sequenced sample consisted of blood. Receptors originate from a human donor who had recovered from COVID-19.

The gene calls are TRBV20-1 and TRBJ2-3; D remains ambiguous. Germline V gives CDR1 DFQATT, CDR2 SNEGSKA (reference sequence). The CDR3 is 11 amino acids. V lost 8 bases and J 0 bases, leaving 6 bases between the germline ends. CDR3 nucleotide sequence: TGCAGTCTTCAAAGCACAGATACGCAGTATTTT. This codes for CSLQSTDTQYF.

There are a few counts of this clonotype. The chain carries TRBV5-5 and TRBJ1-1, with a weak D call TRBD1 (5 bases). The length of the CDR3 is 13 residues. Per germline, CDR1 SGHKS and CDR2 YYEKEE (reference sequence). Trimming left V 2 bases short and J 2 bases short, with 7 bases between. This chain's CDR3 is CASSFDRNTEAFF. CDR3 in DNA: TGTGCCAGCAGCTTCGACAGAAACACTGAAGCTTTCTTT.

The genes are TRBV6-5 and TRBJ1-1, with 8 nucleotides matching TRBD1. The V and J ends lost 6 bases and 6 bases, in that order; junction bases with no gene match: 9. Germline V gene data show CDR1 as MNHEY and CDR2 as SVGAGI. The CDR3 sequence is 14 residues long. The CDR3 DNA reads TGTGCCAGCAGCCGGACAGGGAGTATCGCTGAAGCTTTCTTT. Its protein product is CASSRTGSIAEAFF.

In its sample, this clonotype ranks as medium-sized (0.01 to 0.1%). The gene calls are TRBV5-6 and TRBJ2-7; TRBD2 agrees at 9 bases. The CDR3 totals 16 residues. Germline CDR1 SGHDT, CDR2 YYEEEE. V dropped 1 base and J dropped 5; count of bases not matched to a gene: 10. The CDR3 loop reads CASSLFGSGSTHEQYF. CDR3 DNA sequence: TGTGCCAGCAGCTTGTTCGGTAGCGGGAGTACACACGAGCAGTACTTC.

This clonotype was observed a handful of times. No DNA is shown, since the ends of the CDR3 on it are uncertain; the CDR3 is the one TCRdb lists. Here the CDR3 reads CISVSEVILRFNTGELFF. V usage is TRBV7-5 and J usage is TRBJ2-2. TRBV7-5 is noted as a pseudogene. The CDR3 is 18 amino acids long, termini counted.

The V and J genes are TRBV5-1 and TRBJ2-1, with D perhaps being TRBD1 or TRBD2 (6 bases each). The germline gives CDR1 SGHRS, CDR2 YFSETQ. Trimming left V 3 bases short and J 10 bases short, with 23 bases between. This CDR3 contains 16 residues. CDR3 amino acids: CASSSGFTGGVREQFF. The CDR3 bases are TGCGCCAGCAGCTCTGGTTTTACCGGGGGCGTGAGGGAGCAGTTCTTC.

This sequence joins TRBV7-2 and TRBJ2-3, with D perhaps matching TRBD2 (6 bases). V was shortened by 5 bases and J by 2 bases, with 11 bases between the two germline ends. This CDR3 contains 14 residues. CDR1 is SGHTA and CDR2 is FQGNSA in the germline V gene. DNA for the CDR3: TGTGCCAGCAGCCAAGGAGGGCTCACAGATACGCAGTATTTT. Translation gives CASSQGGLTDTQYF.

This clonotype showed up just a few times. The V and J genes are TRBV10-3 and TRBJ1-4; 9 nucleotides align to TRBD1. Germline V gene lookup returns CDR1 ENHRY and CDR2 SYGVKD. The trim removed 5 bases at V and 5 bases at J, leaving 6 bases unmatched. The CDR3 has 15 residues. CDR3 loop: CAISPGTGLNEKLFF. DNA of the CDR3: TGTGCCATCAGTCCCGGGACAGGGTTGAATGAAAAACTGTTTTTT.

V usage is TRBV10-3 and J usage is TRBJ2-3; 7 bases line up with TRBD2. This CDR3 has 15 residues. Per germline, CDR1 ENHRY and CDR2 SYGVKD. Losses at the gene ends were 11 bases for V and 3 bases for J; bases not matched to a gene: 14. The CDR3 coding sequence is TGTGCCTCTAATCTAGACGGCGGGAGTACAGATACGCAGTATTTT. Protein product: CASNLDGGSTDTQYF.

The V gene is TRBV7-6, the J gene TRBJ1-5, with a possible D match to TRBD1 (5 bases). The CDR3 has 14 residues. Germline-derived CDR1 and CDR2 are SGHVS and FNYEAQ. The V gene lost 1 base and the J gene lost 7 bases, with 11 bases spanning the gap. The CDR3 sequence is CASSLGQLGQPQHF. CDR3 nucleotides: TGTGCCAGCAGCTTAGGACAGCTGGGCCAGCCCCAGCATTTT. Together with reference TRBV7-6 and TRBJ1-5, the CDR3 gives the full variable domain: GAGVSQSPRYKVTKRGQDVALRCDPISGHVSLYWYRQALGQGPEFLTYFNYEAQQDKSGLPNDRFSAERPEGSISTLTIQRTEQRDSAMYRCASSLGQLGQPQHFGDGTRLSIL.

This clonotype came up many times. Written as DNA, the CDR3 is TGTGCCAGCAGTCCCCGAAGGACTAGCGGGAGGGCCACAGATACGCAGTATTTT. Translated: CASSPRRTSGRATDTQYF. The chain combines TRBV27 with TRBJ2-3; 15 positions match TRBD2. V dropped 5 bases and J dropped 2; count of bases not matched to a gene: 8. Per germline, CDR1 MNHEY and CDR2 SMNVEV (reference sequence). This CDR3 is built from 18 residues.

Only a few counts were recorded for this clonotype. The chain couples TRBV6-5 to TRBJ1-3, with a tentative D call TRBD1 (6 bases). Germline assignment: CDR1 MNHEY and CDR2 SVGAGI. This CDR3 contains 15 residues. V lost 9 bases and J lost 4, with 19 bases in between. The CDR3, as DNA: TGTGCCAGTAAAACCGGGGCAGGGGTAGGAAACACCATATATTTT. This sequence encodes CASKTGAGVGNTIYF.

This clonotype showed up just a few times. The gene calls are TRBV6-1 and TRBJ1-1; the D is unclear. CDR3 size: 14 residues. Germline V gene sequence: CDR1 MNHNS, CDR2 SASEGT. Trimming took off 9 bases at V and 0 bases at J, with 14 bases between the two ends. The CDR3 spells CASSTASMNTEAFF. The CDR3 nucleotides read TGTGCCAGTTCTACCGCCTCCATGAACACTGAAGCTTTCTTT.

In this sample, this clonotype turned up a few times. The chain employs TRBV19 and TRBJ1-6, with 7 bases that match TRBD1. CDR1 is LNHDA and CDR2 is SQIVND in the germline V gene (reference sequence). The V segment lost 5 bases and the J segment 2 bases; nucleotides outside the gene matches: 0. The CDR3 extends over 14 amino acids. The CDR3 loop reads CASSQGAYNSPLHF. CDR3 DNA sequence: TGTGCCAGTAGTCAGGGGGCCTATAATTCACCCCTCCACTTT.

The rearrangement uses TRBV6-1 and TRBJ2-7; TRBD1 matches at 7 bases. The CDR3 runs 16 residues. With V trimmed by 4 bases and J by 4 bases, 13 bases remained unmatched. Looked up from germline, CDR1 is MNHNS and CDR2 is SASEGT. The CDR3 DNA reads as TGTGCCAGCAGTGGGGGCTCCGGTAGGGGGCAGTACGAGCAGTACTTC. This translates into CASSGGSGRGQYEQYF.

CDR3 loop: CASSLAQNLGEQYF. The DNA for the CDR3 is TGTGCCAGCAGCTTAGCGCAAAACTTGGGGGAGCAGTACTTC. The rearrangement uses TRBV7-6 and TRBJ2-7; D not resolved. V lost 0 bases, J lost 7 bases, and 13 bases lay in between. Germline V gene lookup returns CDR1 SGHVS and CDR2 FNYEAQ. The CDR3 spans 14 residues.

This sequence joins TRBV5-1 and TRBJ2-2; D is unclear. Germline values: CDR1 SGHRS, CDR2 YFSETQ. The V end was cut by 1 base, the J end by 5 bases, with 12 bases between. This CDR3 has 15 residues. CDR3 coding DNA: TGCGCCAGCAGCTTGTTAGGAAATCCTACCGGGGAGCTGTTTTTT. It yields the protein CASSLLGNPTGELFF.

The chain has TRBV5-4 and TRBJ2-1; D unclear. The CDR3 is 16 residues long. The germline CDR1 and CDR2 sequences are SGHNT and YYREEE (reference sequence). Trimming took 0 bases from V and 0 from J, leaving 10 bases between them. The CDR3 region has the DNA TGTGCCAGCAGCTTGGACCAAGCGAGCTCCTACAATGAGCAGTTCTTC. It encodes CASSLDQASSYNEQFF.

This chain links TRBV20-1 with TRBJ2-7, with 12 bases identical to TRBD2. Unmatched junction bases numbered 6, after V lost 2 bases and J lost 7 bases. CDR3 length: 14 amino acids. Germline V gene data show CDR1 as DFQATT and CDR2 as SNEGSKA (reference sequence). The CDR3 bases are TGCAGTGCTAGACTAGCGGGAGGGCCGCGGGAGCAGTACTTC. Encoded protein: CSARLAGGPREQYF.

V usage is TRBV12-3 or TRBV12-4 and J usage is TRBJ2-3; 9 nucleotides align to TRBD2. J gave up 0 bases and V 4 bases, and 5 bases lay outside the gene matches. CDR3 size: 16 residues. The chain's CDR3 is CASSWSAGGSTDTQYF. The CDR3 region has the DNA TGTGCCAGCAGTTGGTCAGCGGGAGGAAGCACAGATACGCAGTATTTT.

By its share, this clonotype is medium-sized. V is TRBV19 and J is TRBJ2-2; 9 nucleotides agree with TRBD2. With 10 bases clipped from V and 1 base from J, the junction kept 4 bases outside the gene matches. Looked up from germline, CDR1 is LNHDA and CDR2 is SQIVND (reference sequence). This CDR3 spans 14 amino acids. In DNA, the CDR3 is TGTGCCACAAAACTAGCGGGGAACACCGGGGAGCTGTTTTTT. Translated, it gives CATKLAGNTGELFF.

By share, this clonotype ranks as medium-sized. The J gene is TRBJ2-5, the V gene TRBV6-5; maybe TRBD2 (7 bases). The CDR3 runs 13 residues. Germline V gene sequence: CDR1 MNHEY, CDR2 SVGAGI. V was trimmed by 5 bases and J by 5 bases, leaving 12 bases between them. CDR3 sequence: CASSNSGGETQYF. Written as DNA, the CDR3 is TGTGCCAGCAGTAATTCGGGGGGCGAGACCCAGTACTTC.

The gene calls are TRBV5-1 and TRBJ2-5, with no clear D. The CDR3 extends over 14 amino acids. V gave up 0 bases and J gave up 4 bases, with 10 bases separating them. Germline-derived CDR1 and CDR2 are SGHRS and YFSETQ. CDR3 coding DNA: TGCGCCAGCAGCTTGGCCGAAGGGCGAGAGACCCAGTACTTC. As protein: CASSLAEGRETQYF.

This clonotype has a handful of counts. V gene TRBV7-6 combines with J gene TRBJ2-1; TRBD1 matches 8 bases. This CDR3 has 17 residues. CDR1 is SGHVS, CDR2 FNYEAQ, per germline. The V and J ends lost 4 bases and 5 bases, in that order; junction bases with no gene match: 13. CDR3 sequence: CASSSLAGQGANNEQFF. CDR3 coding DNA: TGTGCCAGCAGCTCCCTAGCCGGGCAGGGGGCGAACAATGAGCAGTTCTTC.